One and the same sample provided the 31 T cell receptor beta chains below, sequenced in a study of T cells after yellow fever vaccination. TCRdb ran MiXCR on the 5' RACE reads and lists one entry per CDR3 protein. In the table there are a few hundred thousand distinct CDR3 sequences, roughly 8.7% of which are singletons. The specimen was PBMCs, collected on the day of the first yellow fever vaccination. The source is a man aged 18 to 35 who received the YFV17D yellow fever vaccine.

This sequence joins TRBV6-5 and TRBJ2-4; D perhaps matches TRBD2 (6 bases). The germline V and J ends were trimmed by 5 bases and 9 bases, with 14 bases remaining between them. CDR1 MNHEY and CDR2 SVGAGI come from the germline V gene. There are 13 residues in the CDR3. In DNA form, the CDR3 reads TGTGCCAGCAGTACTCACGCGGGGTCCATTCAGTACTTC. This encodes CASSTHAGSIQYF.

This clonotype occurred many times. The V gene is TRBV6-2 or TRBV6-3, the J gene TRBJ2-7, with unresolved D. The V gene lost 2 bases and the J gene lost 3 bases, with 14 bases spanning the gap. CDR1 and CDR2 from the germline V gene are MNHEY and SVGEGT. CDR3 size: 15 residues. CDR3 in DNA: TGTGCCAGCAGTTACGGTTCTCGACTGGGCTACGAGCAGTACGTC. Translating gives CASSYGSRLGYEQYV.

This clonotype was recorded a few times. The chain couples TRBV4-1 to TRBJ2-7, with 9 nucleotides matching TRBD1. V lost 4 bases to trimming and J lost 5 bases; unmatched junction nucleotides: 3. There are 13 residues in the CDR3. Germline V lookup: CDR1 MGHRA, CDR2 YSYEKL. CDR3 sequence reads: CASSPGQGNEQYF. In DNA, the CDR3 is TGCGCCAGCAGCCCTGGACAGGGGAACGAGCAGTACTTC.

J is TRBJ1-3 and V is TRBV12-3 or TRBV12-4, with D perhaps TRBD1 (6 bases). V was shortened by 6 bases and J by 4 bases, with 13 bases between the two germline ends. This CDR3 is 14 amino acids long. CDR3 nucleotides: TGTGCCAGCAGCCTCCAGGGGTGGGGAAACACCATATATTTT. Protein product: CASSLQGWGNTIYF.

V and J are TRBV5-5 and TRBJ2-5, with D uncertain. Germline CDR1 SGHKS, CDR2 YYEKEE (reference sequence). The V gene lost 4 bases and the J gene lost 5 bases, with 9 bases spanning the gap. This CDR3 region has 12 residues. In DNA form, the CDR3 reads TGTGCCAGCAGCCCGGATTGGGAGACCCAGTACTTC. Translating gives CASSPDWETQYF.

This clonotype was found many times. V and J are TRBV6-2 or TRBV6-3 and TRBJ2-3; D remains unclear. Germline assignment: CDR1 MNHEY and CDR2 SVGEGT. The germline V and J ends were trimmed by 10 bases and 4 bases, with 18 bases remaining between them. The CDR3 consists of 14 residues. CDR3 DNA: TGTGCCACTGACGGTTCGGATCGACCAGATACGCAGTATTTT. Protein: CATDGSDRPDTQYF.

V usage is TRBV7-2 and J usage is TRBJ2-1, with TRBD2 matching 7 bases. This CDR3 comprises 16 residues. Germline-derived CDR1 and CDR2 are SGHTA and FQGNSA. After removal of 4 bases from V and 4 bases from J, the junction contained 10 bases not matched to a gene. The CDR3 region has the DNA TGTGCCAGCAGCTCATTGGACCGGGGGGTATACAATGAGCAGTTCTTC. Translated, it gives CASSSLDRGVYNEQFF. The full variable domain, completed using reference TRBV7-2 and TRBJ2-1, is GAGVSQSPSNKVTEKGKDVELRCDPISGHTALYWYRQSLGQGLEFLIYFQGNSAPDKSGLPSDRFSAERTGGSVSTLTIQRTQQEDSAVYLCASSSLDRGVYNEQFFGPGTRLTVL.

CDR3 amino acids: CATNSGGTDTQYF. The DNA of the CDR3 is TGTGCCACCAACTCGGGGGGCACAGATACGCAGTATTTT. The J gene is TRBJ2-3, the V gene TRBV10-3; possible D gene TRBD2, 6 bases. Deletions cut 10 bases from V and 1 base from J, with 12 bases between. CDR3 length: 13 amino acids. Germline loops: CDR1 ENHRY, CDR2 SYGVKD.

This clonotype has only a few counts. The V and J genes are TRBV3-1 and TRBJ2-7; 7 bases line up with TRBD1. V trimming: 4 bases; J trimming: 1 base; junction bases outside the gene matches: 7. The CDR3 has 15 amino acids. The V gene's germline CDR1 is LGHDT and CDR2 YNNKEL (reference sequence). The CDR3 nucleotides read TGTGCCAGCAGCCCAAAGACAGGGTGGTCCTACGAGCAGTACTTC. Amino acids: CASSPKTGWSYEQYF.

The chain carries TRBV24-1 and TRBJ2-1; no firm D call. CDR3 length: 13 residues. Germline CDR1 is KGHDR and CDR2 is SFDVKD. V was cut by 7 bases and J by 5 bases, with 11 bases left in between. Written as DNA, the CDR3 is TGTGCCACCAGCAGTGGGGTACACAATGAGCAGTTCTTC. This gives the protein CATSSGVHNEQFF.

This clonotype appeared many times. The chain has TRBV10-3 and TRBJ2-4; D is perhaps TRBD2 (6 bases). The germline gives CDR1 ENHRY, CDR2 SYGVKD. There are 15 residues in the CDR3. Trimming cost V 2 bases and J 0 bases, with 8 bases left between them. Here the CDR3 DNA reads TGTGCCATCAGTGAGACGGGACTAGCCAAAAACATTCAGTACTTC. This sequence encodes CAISETGLAKNIQYF.

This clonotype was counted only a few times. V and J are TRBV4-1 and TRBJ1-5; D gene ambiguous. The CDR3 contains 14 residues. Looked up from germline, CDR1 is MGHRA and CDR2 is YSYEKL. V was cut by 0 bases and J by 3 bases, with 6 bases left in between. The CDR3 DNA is TGCGCCAGCAGCCAAGATTCGAACAATCAGCCCCAGCATTTT. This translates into CASSQDSNNQPQHF.

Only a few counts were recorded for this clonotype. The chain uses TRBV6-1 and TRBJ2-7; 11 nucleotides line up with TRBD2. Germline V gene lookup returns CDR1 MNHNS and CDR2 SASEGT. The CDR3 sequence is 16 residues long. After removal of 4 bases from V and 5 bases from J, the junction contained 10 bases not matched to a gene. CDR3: CASSVRVAGGLNEQYF. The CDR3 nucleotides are TGTGCCAGCAGTGTAAGGGTAGCGGGGGGGCTGAACGAGCAGTACTTC.

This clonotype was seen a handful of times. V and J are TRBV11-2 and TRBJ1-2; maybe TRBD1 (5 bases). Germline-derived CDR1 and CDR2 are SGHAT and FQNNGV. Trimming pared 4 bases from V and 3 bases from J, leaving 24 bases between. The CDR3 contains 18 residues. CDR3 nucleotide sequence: TGTGCCAGCAGCTCCTACAAAGCCCCAGGGAAAGGGTACTATGGCTACACCTTC. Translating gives CASSSYKAPGKGYYGYTF.

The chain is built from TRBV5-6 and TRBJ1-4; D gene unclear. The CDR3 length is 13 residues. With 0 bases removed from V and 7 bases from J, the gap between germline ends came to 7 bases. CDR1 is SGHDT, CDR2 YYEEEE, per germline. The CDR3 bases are TGTGCCAGCAGCTTGGGGTTTGGTGAAAAACTGTTTTTT. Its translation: CASSLGFGEKLFF.

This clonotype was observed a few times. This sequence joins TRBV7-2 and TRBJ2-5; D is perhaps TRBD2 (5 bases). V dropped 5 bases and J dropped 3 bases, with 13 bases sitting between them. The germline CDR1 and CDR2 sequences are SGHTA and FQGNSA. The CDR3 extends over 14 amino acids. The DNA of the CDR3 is TGTGCCAGCAGCATACGACTAAAAGAAGAGACCCAGTACTTC. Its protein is CASSIRLKEETQYF.

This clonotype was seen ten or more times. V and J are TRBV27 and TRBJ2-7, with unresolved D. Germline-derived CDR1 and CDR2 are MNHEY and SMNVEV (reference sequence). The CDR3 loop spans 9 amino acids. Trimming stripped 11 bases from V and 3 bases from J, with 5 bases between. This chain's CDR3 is CAGCYEQYV. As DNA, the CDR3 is TGTGCCGGGTGCTACGAGCAGTACGTC.

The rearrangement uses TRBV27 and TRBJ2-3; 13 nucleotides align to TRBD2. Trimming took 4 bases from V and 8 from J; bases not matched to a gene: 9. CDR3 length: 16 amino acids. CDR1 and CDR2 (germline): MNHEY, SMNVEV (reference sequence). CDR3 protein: CASSSSGTSGVGTQYF. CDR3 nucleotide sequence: TGTGCCAGCAGTTCGTCCGGGACTAGCGGGGTTGGTACGCAGTATTTT.

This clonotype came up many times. Here the CDR3 DNA reads TGTGCCAGCAGCCAAAAGCCGGGACTAGCGGTCCAAGAGACCCAGTACTTC. Translating it yields CASSQKPGLAVQETQYF. V is TRBV4-2 and J is TRBJ2-5, with 11 bases that match TRBD2. The CDR3 spans 17 residues. Trimming removed 2 bases from V and 1 base from J; junction bases left unmatched: 6. Germline CDR1 is LGHNA and CDR2 is YNFKEQ.

The CDR3: CASSKSRGRYPYGYTF. The CDR3 bases are TGTGCCAGCAGCAAAAGCAGGGGGCGATATCCTTATGGCTACACCTTC. This chain joins TRBV12-1 and TRBJ1-2; TRBD1, as called in the table, went unchecked against the DNA. TRBV12-1 is an annotated pseudogene. The CDR3 runs 16 residues.

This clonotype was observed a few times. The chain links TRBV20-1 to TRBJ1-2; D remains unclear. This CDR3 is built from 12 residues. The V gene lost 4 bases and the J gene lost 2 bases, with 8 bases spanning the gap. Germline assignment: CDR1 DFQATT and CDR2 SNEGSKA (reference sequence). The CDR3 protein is CSAIQRNYGYTF. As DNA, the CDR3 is TGCAGTGCTATTCAGCGAAACTATGGCTACACCTTC.

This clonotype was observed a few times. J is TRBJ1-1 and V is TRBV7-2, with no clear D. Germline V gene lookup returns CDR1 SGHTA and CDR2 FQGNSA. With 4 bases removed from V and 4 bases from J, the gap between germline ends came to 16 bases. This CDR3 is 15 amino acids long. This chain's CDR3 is CASSSRKLGGTEAFF. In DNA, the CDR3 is TGTGCCAGCAGCTCCCGGAAGTTAGGAGGCACTGAAGCTTTCTTT.

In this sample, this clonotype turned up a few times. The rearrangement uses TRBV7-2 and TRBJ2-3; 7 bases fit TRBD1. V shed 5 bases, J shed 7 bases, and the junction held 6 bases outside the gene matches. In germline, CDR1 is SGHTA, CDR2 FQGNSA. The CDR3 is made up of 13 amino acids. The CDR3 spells CASSQQGVHTQYF. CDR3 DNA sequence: TGTGCCAGCAGCCAGCAGGGGGTACATACGCAGTATTTT.

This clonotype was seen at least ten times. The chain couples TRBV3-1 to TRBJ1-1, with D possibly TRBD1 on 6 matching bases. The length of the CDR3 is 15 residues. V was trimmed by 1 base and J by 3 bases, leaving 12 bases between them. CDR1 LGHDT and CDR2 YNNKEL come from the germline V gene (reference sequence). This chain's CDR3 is CASSQGGGLDTEAFF. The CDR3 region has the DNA TGTGCCAGCAGCCAAGGCGGGGGGCTGGACACTGAAGCTTTCTTT. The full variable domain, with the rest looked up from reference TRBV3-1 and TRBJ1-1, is DTAVSQTPKYLVTQMGNDKSIKCEQNLGHDTMYWYKQDSKKFLKIMFSYNNKELIINETVPNRFSPKSPDKAHLNLHINSLELGDSAVYFCASSQGGGLDTEAFFGQGTRLTVV.

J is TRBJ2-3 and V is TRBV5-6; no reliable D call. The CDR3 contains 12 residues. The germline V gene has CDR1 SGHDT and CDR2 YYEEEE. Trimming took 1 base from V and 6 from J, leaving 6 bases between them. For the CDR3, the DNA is TGTGCCAGCAGCTTGACCAGGGATACGCAGTATTTT. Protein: CASSLTRDTQYF.

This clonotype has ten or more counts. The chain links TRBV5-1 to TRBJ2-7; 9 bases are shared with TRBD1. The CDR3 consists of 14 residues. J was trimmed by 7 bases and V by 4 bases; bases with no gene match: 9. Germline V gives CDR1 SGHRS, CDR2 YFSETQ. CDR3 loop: CASSLTGTGREQYV. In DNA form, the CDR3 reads TGCGCCAGCAGCCTAACCGGGACAGGGCGGGAGCAGTACGTC.

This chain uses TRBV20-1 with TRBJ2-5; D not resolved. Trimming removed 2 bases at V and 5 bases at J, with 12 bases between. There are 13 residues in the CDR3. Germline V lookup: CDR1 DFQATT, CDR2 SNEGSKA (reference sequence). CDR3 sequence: CSARLPVLETQYF. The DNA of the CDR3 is TGCAGTGCTAGACTGCCAGTACTCGAGACCCAGTACTTC.

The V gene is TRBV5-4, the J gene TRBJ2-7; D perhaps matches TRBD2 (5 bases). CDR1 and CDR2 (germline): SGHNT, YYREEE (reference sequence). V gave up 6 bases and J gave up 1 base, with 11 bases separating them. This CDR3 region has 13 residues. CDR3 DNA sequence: TGTGCCAGCACCCACGGAGGTTCCTACGAGCAGTACTTC. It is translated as CASTHGGSYEQYF. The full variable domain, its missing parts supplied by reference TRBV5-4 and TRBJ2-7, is ETGVTQSPTHLIKTRGQQVTLRCSSQSGHNTVSWYQQALGQGPQFIFQYYREEENGRGNFPPRFSGLQFPNYSSELNVNALELDDSALYLCASTHGGSYEQYFGPGTRLTVT.

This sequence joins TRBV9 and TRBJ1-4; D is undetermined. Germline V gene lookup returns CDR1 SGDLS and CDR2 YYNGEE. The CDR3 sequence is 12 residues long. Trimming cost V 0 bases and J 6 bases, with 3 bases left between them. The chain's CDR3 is CASSVEDEKLFF. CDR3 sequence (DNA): TGTGCCAGCAGCGTAGAAGATGAAAAACTGTTTTTT.

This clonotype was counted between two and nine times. CDR3: CASSLGTTQETQYF. The DNA for the CDR3 is TGCGCCAGCAGCTTGGGGACAACGCAAGAGACCCAGTACTTC. V and J are TRBV5-1 and TRBJ2-5, with D possibly being TRBD1 (5 bases). Trimming shortened V by 0 bases and J by 2 bases, and 8 bases separated the two germline ends. The CDR3 has 14 residues. The germline CDR1 and CDR2 sequences are SGHRS and YFSETQ.

CDR3 protein: CASSEADGYEQYV. CDR3 bases: TGTGCCAGCAGTGAAGCGGACGGATACGAGCAGTACGTC. This sequence joins TRBV2 and TRBJ2-7; D gene unclear. The CDR3 sequence is 13 residues long. Trimming took 0 bases from V and 4 from J, leaving 7 bases between them. Germline-derived CDR1 and CDR2 are SNHLY and FYNNEI.